The 8 T cell receptor beta chains presented below share a single source sample, sequenced in a study of CD8 T cells in Susac syndrome. Reverse transcription used roughly 0.5 to 1 ug RNA and random hexamers. One entry per CDR3 protein, called by TCRdb with MiXCR from the immunoSEQ multiplex PCR reads. Of more than 130,000 distinct CDR3 sequences listed, nearly 95% are singletons. Source material: CD8+ T cells from PBMCs. All receptors derive from a human donor in good health.

The V call is TRBV28, the J call TRBJ2-1; D is possibly TRBD1 or TRBD2 (5 bases each). The germline V gene encodes CDR1 MDHEN and CDR2 SYDVKM. The CDR3 totals 13 residues. The V gene lost 10 bases and the J gene lost 0 bases, with 10 bases spanning the gap. This chain's CDR3 is CAIPGSSYNEQFF. Here the CDR3 DNA reads TGTGCCATTCCAGGGAGCTCCTACAATGAGCAGTTCTTC.

V is TRBV28 and J is TRBJ1-1; unclear D gene. Germline V lookup: CDR1 MDHEN, CDR2 SYDVKM. Trimming removed 3 bases from V and 5 bases from J, with 13 bases in between. CDR3 length: 14 residues. DNA for the CDR3: TGTGCCAGCAGTTTCCCCTCCTCGGAGACTGAAGCTTTCTTT. Its protein is CASSFPSSETEAFF.

The chain has TRBV4-1 and TRBJ2-7; a weak D match, TRBD1 (5 bases). The germline V gene encodes CDR1 MGHRA and CDR2 YSYEKL. Trimming removed 3 bases at V and 3 bases at J, with 9 bases between. The CDR3 totals 13 residues. CDR3 sequence reads: CASSQTENYEQYF. CDR3 DNA sequence: TGCGCCAGCAGCCAGACAGAGAACTACGAGCAGTACTTC.

The gene calls are TRBV28 and TRBJ2-1; unclear D gene. Germline loops: CDR1 MDHEN, CDR2 SYDVKM. V lost 7 bases to trimming and J lost 3 bases, with 10 bases between them. The CDR3 loop spans 13 amino acids. The CDR3 nucleotides read TGTGCCAGCACCGACCACGACTACAATGAGCAGTTCTTC. Its protein is CASTDHDYNEQFF.

This chain uses TRBV20-1 with TRBJ2-7; no definite D call. Trimming took off 2 bases at V and 4 bases at J, with 6 bases between the two ends. Per the germline V gene, CDR1 is DFQATT and CDR2 is SNEGSKA (reference sequence). This CDR3 is built from 11 residues. The CDR3 protein is CSARYTYEQYF. CDR3 nucleotide sequence: TGCAGTGCTAGATACACTTACGAGCAGTACTTC.

The chain employs TRBV4-3 and TRBJ2-7; the match to TRBD1 covers 9 bases. CDR3 size: 13 residues. Germline lookup yields CDR1 LGHNA and CDR2 YSLEER. Trimming took 4 bases from V and 5 from J; bases not matched to a gene: 3. For the CDR3, the DNA is TGCGCCAGCAGCCCGGGACAGGGCGACGAGCAGTACTTC. This gives the protein CASSPGQGDEQYF.

The rearrangement uses TRBV4-1 and TRBJ2-7; D might be TRBD2 (6 bases). This CDR3 has 14 amino acids. Germline values: CDR1 MGHRA, CDR2 YSYEKL. Between the trimmed V and J ends, which lost 1 base and 3 bases, there was a span of 10 bases. The CDR3 DNA follows: TGCGCCAGCAGCCAAGGCCCTAGCGACTACGAGCAGTACTTC. Amino acids: CASSQGPSDYEQYF.

This chain uses TRBV23-1 with TRBJ2-2; D is ambiguous. TRBV23-1 is an ORF; its function is uncertain. V dropped 3 bases and J dropped 3 bases, with 20 bases sitting between them. This CDR3 comprises 18 residues. Here the CDR3 reads CASSHPSLVGWDTGELFF. The CDR3, as DNA: TGCGCCAGCAGTCATCCCTCCCTTGTGGGGTGGGACACCGGGGAGCTGTTTTTT.